Listed below are T cell receptor beta chains from one sample, sequenced in a study of control samples from healthy donors and cancer patients. The method was immunoSEQ multiplex PCR; TCRdb's version includes in-frame clones alone and lacks a portion of them. The top ten clones hold over 12% of a sample with 40,000 to 60,000 clones, 87% of them seen once. Material for sequencing was PBMCs. The origin of the receptors is a man aged 55 to 70 with head and neck cancer. Both conserved end residues are part of each CDR3. Fields, in order: J gene, V gene, CDR3 protein.

TRBJ1-2 TRBV7-8 CASSLGQGPTYGYTF
TRBJ1-1 TRBV12-3/TRBV12-4 CASSLGQNTEAFF
TRBJ1-1 TRBV2 CASSSHPGAEGNTEAFF
TRBJ2-3 TRBV6-5 CASTSWYGTDTQYF
TRBJ1-6 TRBV18 CASGGAGNSPLHF
TRBJ1-6 TRBV5-1 CASSTTGNNSPLHF
TRBJ2-5 TRBV5-4 CASSLAVRGETQYF
TRBJ2-4 TRBV3-1/TRBV3-2 CASSISGSYKNIQYF
TRBJ1-5 TRBV6-2/TRBV6-3 CASSFDNNQPQHF
TRBJ2-3 TRBV4-1 CASSQEDSSTDTQYF
TRBJ2-7 TRBV10-3 CAIRPTGADEQYF
TRBJ2-2 TRBV19 CASSMRGNTGELFF
TRBJ1-1 TRBV2 CASSGQGGTEAFF
TRBJ2-7 TRBV7-2 CASSLQRSGGYEQYF
TRBJ1-2 TRBV10-3 CAISDLAGGSLRLGYTF
TRBJ2-3 TRBV7-9 CASSLEVASGVALTQYF
TRBJ2-1 TRBV2 CASRVLAGANNEQFF
TRBJ1-5 TRBV25-1 CASRQGSNQPQHF
TRBJ2-2 TRBV19 CASSWAGRGTGELFF
TRBJ2-3 TRBV4-1 CASSRYGIPTGGFADTQYF
TRBJ1-2 TRBV2 CASSERRPIF
TRBJ2-2 TRBV6-5 CANYHPASGELFF